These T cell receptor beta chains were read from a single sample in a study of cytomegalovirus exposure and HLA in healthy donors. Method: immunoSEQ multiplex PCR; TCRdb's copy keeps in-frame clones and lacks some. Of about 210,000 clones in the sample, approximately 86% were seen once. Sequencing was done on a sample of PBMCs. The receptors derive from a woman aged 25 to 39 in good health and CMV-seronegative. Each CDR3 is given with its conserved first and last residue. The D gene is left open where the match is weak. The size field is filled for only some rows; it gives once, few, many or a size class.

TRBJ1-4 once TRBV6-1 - TGTGCCAGCAGTGAGAAGACAGCCGTATGGTTTGCTAATGAAAAACTGTTTTTT CASSEKTAVWFANEKLFF
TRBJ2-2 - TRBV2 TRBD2 TGTGCCAGCAGTCCGATGGCGGGAGGAGGCGGGGAGCTGTTTTTT CASSPMAGGGGELFF
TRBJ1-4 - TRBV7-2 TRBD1 TGTGCCAGCAGCTGGGACAGGGGTGAAAAACTGTTTTTT CASSWDRGEKLFF
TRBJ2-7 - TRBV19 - TGTGCCAGTAGTAGAGGCCTAACCTACGAGCAGTACTTC CASSRGLTYEQYF
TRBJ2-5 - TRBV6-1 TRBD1 TGTGCCAGCCGGCCACAGGGGGCAATGGAGACCCAGTACTTC CASRPQGAMETQYF
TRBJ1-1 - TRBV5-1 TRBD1 TGCGCCAGCAGCCCGGACAGGGGTAACACTGAAGCTTTCTTT CASSPDRGNTEAFF
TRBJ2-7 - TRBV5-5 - TGTGCCAGCAGCTTGGCCCCAGAGACTTACGAGCAGTACTTC CASSLAPETYEQYF
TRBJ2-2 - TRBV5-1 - TGCGCCAGCAGCTTGGAAGGGGAAGGAGCCGGGGAGCTGTTTTTT CASSLEGEGAGELFF
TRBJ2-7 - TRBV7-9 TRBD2 TGTGCCAGCAGCTTAGGACTAGCGGGAGGCAGCGAGCAGTACTTC CASSLGLAGGSEQYF
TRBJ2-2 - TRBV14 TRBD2 TGTGCCAGCAGCCAAGTCCGGTCGCTAGCGGGGACCGGGGAGCTGTTTTTT CASSQVRSLAGTGELFF
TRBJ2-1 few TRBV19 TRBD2 TGTGCCAGTAGCAGGAGCGGGGGATCGTACAATGAGCAGTTCTTC CASSRSGGSYNEQFF
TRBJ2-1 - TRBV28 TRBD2 TGTGCCAGCAGTTTAAGGTGGCGGGAGAAGGATAATGAGCAGTTCTTC CASSLRWREKDNEQFF
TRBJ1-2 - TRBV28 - TGTGCCAGCAGTCAGGGCAGTTTAGTGGGCTACACCTTC CASSQGSLVGYTF
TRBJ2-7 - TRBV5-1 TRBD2 TGCGCCAGCAGCCACGGGACTAGCGGGAGGTCCCACGAGCAGTACTTC CASSHGTSGRSHEQYF
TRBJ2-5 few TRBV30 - TGTGCCTGGAGTTTTAGCAGACAAGAGACCCAGTACTTC CAWSFSRQETQYF
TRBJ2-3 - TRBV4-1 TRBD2 TGCGCCAGCAGCCATGGGCTAGCGGGAGCTCAGAATACGCAGTATTTT CASSHGLAGAQNTQYF
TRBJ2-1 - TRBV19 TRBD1 TGTGCCAGTAGTCCGGGACAGACCTACAATGAGCAGTTCTTC CASSPGQTYNEQFF
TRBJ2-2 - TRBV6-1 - TGTGCCAGTACCTGGGGGTGGAGGGCTCCCGGGGAGCTGTTTTTT CASTWGWRAPGELFF
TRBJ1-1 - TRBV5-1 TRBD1 TGCGCCAGCAGCTTAGATCCTAGGACAGGGACTTACACTGAAGCTTTCTTT CASSLDPRTGTYTEAFF
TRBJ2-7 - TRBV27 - TGTGCCAGCAGTTCAGGCTACGAGCAGTACTTC CASSSGYEQYF
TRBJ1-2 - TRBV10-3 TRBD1 TGTGCCATCAACCGCCTCAGGGGGAGTTATGGCTACACCTTC CAINRLRGSYGYTF
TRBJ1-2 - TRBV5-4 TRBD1 TGTGCCAGCAGGGACAGGGGGAACTATGGCTACACCTTC CASRDRGNYGYTF
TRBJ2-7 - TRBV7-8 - TGTGCCAGCAGCTTAGGCGGGGATGCCTACGAGCAGTACTTC CASSLGGDAYEQYF
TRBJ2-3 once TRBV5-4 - TGTGCCAGCAGCTTAGTTAGCGTGACAGATACGCAGTATTTT CASSLVSVTDTQYF
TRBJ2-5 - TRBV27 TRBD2 TGTGCCAGCAGTGCTAGCGGGAGTAGGGAGACCCAGTACTTC CASSASGSRETQYF
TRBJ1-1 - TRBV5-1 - TGCGCCAGCAGCTTGGCGGTGGGGGGTATCACTGAAGCTTTCTTT CASSLAVGGITEAFF
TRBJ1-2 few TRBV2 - TGTGCCAGCAGTTTCGTACAGGTTCGGGACTATGGCTACACCTTC CASSFVQVRDYGYTF
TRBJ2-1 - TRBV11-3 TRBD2 TGTGCCAGCAGCCCCGGGGGTAGCGGGGGGTCAGATGAGCAGTTCTTC CASSPGGSGGSDEQFF
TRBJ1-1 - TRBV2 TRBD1 TGTGCCAGCAGTCCCCGACAGGGGAAATCTGAAGCTTTCTTT CASSPRQGKSEAFF
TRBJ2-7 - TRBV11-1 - TGTGCCAGCAGCTTGTCCGGTCCCTCCTACGAGCAGTACTTC CASSLSGPSYEQYF
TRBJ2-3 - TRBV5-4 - TGTGCCAGCAGCTTGGGCAGGGTAGGAGATACGCAGTATTTT CASSLGRVGDTQYF
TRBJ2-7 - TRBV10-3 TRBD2 TGTGCCATCAGCCCCACCGGGGAGGGGCCTATCGAGCAGTACTTC CAISPTGEGPIEQYF
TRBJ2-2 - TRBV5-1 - TGCGCCAGCAGCTTTGGGGGTCGGGGGACCGGGGAGCTGTTTTTT CASSFGGRGTGELFF
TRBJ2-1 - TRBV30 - TGTGCCTGGAGTGTACAGGCATCCTACAATGAGCAGTTCTTC CAWSVQASYNEQFF
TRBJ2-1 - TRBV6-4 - TGTGCCAGCAGTACCTCGTTCCTGGCCTCCTACAATGAGCAGTTCTTC CASSTSFLASYNEQFF
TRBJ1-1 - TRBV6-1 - TGTGCCAGCAGTGCCGACATGAACACTGAAGCTTTCTTT CASSADMNTEAFF
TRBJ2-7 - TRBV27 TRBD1 TGTGCCAGCAGTTTATCGCGGGGGACAGGGTCCTACGAGCAGTACTTC CASSLSRGTGSYEQYF
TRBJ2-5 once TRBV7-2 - TGTGCCAGCAGCTTCGGGGTCTGGGAGACCCAGTACTTC CASSFGVWETQYF